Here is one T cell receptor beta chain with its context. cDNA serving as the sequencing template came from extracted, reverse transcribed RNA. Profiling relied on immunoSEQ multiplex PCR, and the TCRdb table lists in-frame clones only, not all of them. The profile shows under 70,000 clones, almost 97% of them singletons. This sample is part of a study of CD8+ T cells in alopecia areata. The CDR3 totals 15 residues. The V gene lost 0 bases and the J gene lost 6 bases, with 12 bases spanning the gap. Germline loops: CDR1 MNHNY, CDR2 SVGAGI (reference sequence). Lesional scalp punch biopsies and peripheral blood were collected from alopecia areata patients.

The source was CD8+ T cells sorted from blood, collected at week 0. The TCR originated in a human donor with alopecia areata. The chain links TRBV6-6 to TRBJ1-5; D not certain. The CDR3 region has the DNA TGTGCCAGCAGTTACTCCAAGGCCGGGAGTCAGCCCCAGCATTTT. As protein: CASSYSKAGSQPQHF.